Listed below are T cell receptor beta chains from one sample, sequenced in a study of T cell repertoires in cytomegalovirus infection. Each CDR3 protein gets one entry after TCRdb re-called the reads with MiXCR. The repertoire has 200,000 to 250,000 distinct CDR3 sequences, roughly an eighth of them found once; the top ten carry 1.6%. Material for sequencing was PBMCs. These receptors were obtained from a human donor in good health (CMV status not recorded). Some clones in this sample may be carry-over from other donors' samples. Both conserved end residues are part of each CDR3. Part of the rows lack a size; the others show once, few, many or a class for expanded clones.

many	TRBV5-4	TRBJ2-2	CASSLGGAAGELFF
many	TRBV7-2	TRBJ1-1	CASSLGDSIAEAFF
many	TRBV6-1	TRBJ2-2	CASKLANTGELFF
many	TRBV28	TRBJ1-1	CASKGTVNTEAFF
many	TRBV7-8	TRBJ1-3	CASSSFRGSGNTIYF
-	TRBV28	TRBJ2-5	CASSSRYLTELQETQYF
few	TRBV6-2/TRBV6-3	TRBJ2-2	CASSYGDPGELFF
many	TRBV6-6	TRBJ2-5	CASSSLTPPETQYF
-	TRBV7-3	TRBJ1-2	CASSLTVADDYGYTF
-	TRBV20-1	TRBJ2-1	CSPGLAGVSSYNEQFF
-	TRBV7-4	TRBJ2-3	CASSNADTQYF
many	TRBV7-2	TRBJ1-6	CASSLRRTLSYNSPLHF
many	TRBV7-2	TRBJ1-5	CASSLLGAGQPQHF